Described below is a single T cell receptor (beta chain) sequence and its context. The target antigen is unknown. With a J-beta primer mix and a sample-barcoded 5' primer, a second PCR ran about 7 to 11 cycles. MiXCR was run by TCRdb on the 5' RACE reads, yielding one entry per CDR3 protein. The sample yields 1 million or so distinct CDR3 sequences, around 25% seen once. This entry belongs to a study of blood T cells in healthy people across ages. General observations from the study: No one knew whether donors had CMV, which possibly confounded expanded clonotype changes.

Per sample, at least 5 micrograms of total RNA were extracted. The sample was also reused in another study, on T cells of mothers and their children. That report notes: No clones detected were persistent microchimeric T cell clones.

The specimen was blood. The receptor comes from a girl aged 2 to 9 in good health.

The CDR3, as DNA: TGTGCCAGCTCCTTAGCGGGACTGCTCTCCTACGAGCAGTACTTC. It translates to CASSLAGLLSYEQYF. This sequence joins TRBV7-2 and TRBJ2-5; 8 nucleotides align to TRBD2. The end of the DNA aligns better with TRBJ2-7, so the J call may be wrong. Germline-derived CDR1 and CDR2 are SGHTA and FQGNSA. The CDR3 runs to 15 residues.